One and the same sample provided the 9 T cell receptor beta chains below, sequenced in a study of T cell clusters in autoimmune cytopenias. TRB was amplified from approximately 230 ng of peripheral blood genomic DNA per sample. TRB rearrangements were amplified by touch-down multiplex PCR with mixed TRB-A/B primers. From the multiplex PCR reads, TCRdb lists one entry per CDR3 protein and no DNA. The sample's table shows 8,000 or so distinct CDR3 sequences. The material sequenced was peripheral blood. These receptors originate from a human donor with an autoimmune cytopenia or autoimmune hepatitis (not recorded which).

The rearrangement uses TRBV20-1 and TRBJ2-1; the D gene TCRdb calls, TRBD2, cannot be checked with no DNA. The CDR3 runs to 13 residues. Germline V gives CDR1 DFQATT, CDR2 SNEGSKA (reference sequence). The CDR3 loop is CSALAGGNNEQFF.

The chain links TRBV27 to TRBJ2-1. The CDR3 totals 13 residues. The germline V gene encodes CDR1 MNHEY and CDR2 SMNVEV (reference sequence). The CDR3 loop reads CASSLQATGEQFF.

Here the CDR3 reads CASSPGPGENTEAFF. The genes are TRBV18 and TRBJ1-1; with no DNA, the TCRdb D assignment of TRBD1 cannot be verified. The CDR3 sequence is 15 residues long. The germline CDR1 and CDR2 sequences are KGHSH and LQKENI.

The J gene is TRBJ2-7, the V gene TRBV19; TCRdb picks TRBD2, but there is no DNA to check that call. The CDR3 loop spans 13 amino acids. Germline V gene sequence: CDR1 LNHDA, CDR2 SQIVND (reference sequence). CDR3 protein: CASSMGRSYEQYF.

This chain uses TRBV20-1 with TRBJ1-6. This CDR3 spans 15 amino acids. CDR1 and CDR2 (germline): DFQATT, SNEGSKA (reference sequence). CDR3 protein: CSAVQASSYNSPLHF.

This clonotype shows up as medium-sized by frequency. Here the CDR3 reads CASTWGGHNEQFF. J is TRBJ2-1 and V is TRBV11-1; the TRBD1 assignment by TCRdb is unverifiable without DNA. Germline CDR1 reads SGHAT; CDR2 reads FQDESV (reference sequence). CDR3 size: 13 residues.

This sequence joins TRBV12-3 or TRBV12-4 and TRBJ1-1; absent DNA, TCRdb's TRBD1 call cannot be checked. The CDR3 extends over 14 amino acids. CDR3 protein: CASSPLAVNTEAFF.

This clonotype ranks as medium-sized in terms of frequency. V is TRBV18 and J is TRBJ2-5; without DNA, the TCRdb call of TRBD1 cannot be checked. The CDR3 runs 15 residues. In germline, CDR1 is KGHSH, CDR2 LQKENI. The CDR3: CASSPTQGQGETQYF. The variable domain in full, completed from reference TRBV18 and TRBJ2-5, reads NAGVMQNPRHLVRRRGQEARLRCSPMKGHSHVYWYRQLPEEGLKFMVYLQKENIIDESGMPKERFSAEFPKEGPSILRIQQVVRGDSAAYFCASSPTQGQGETQYFGPGTRLLVL.

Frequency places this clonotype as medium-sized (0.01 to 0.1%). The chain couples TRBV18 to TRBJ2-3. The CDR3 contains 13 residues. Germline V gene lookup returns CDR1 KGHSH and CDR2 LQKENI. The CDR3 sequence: CASSRQDTDTQYF.